Shown below are 2 T cell receptor beta chains from a single sample sequenced in a study of OX40 agonist ivuxolimab in advanced cancers. This table comes from immunoSEQ multiplex PCR, and its TCRdb copy is limited to in-frame clones, with some not included. The sample carries 14,000 to 15,000 clones, over 60% recorded once. The sequenced sample was CD4+ or CD8+ T cells sorted from blood, obtained in a trial of the OX40 agonist ivuxolimab. The receptors here all came from an adult with an advanced solid tumor such as melanoma, head and neck, liver or kidney cancer.

This clone was counted a few times. The rearrangement joins TRBV6-5 to TRBJ2-7; tentative D call: TRBD1 (5 bases). CDR1 and CDR2 (germline): MNHEY, SVGAGI. Trimming shortened V by 2 bases and J by 3 bases, and 11 bases separated the two germline ends. CDR3 length: 14 residues. The CDR3 protein is CASSYTTASYEQYF. The CDR3 region has the DNA TGTGCCAGCAGTTACACGACAGCCAGCTACGAGCAGTACTTC.

This chain links TRBV27 with TRBJ2-7; D unclear. Germline V gene data show CDR1 as MNHEY and CDR2 as SMNVEV (reference sequence). V was shortened by 5 bases and J by 0 bases, with 8 bases between the two germline ends. The CDR3 spans 13 residues. The CDR3 protein is CASSMGLSYEQYF. The CDR3 DNA follows: TGTGCCAGCAGTATGGGCCTCTCCTACGAGCAGTACTTC.